These T cell receptor beta chains were read from a single sample in a study of blood T cell repertoires in COVID-19. Profiling relied on immunoSEQ multiplex PCR, and the TCRdb table lists in-frame clones only, not all of them. The data contain about 500,000 clones, 85% to 90% of them singletons. Sequencing was carried out using peripheral blood. These receptors were taken from a man between 18 and 29 years old with COVID-19, enrolled during active disease. The CDR3 runs from the conserved cysteine through the conserved F or W. The D gene is left open where the match is weak. Size is stated for part of the rows, as once, few or many counts, or as a class when the clone is expanded.

clone_size	d_call	j_call	v_call	cdr3_nt	cdr3_aa
NA	NA	TRBJ1-6	TRBV2	TGTGCCAGCAGTGGAACAGTCAACCGTAATTCACCCCTCCACTTT	CASSGTVNRNSPLHF
NA	TRBD1	TRBJ2-7	TRBV27	TGTGCCAGCAGTCGCCCCGGGACAGGGATATTACGGCAGTACTTC	CASSRPGTGILRQYF
once	NA	TRBJ2-7	TRBV7-9	TGTGCCAGCCGGGACACCCTTATTTCAGGCTCCTACGAGCAGTACTTC	CASRDTLISGSYEQYF
NA	TRBD1	TRBJ2-2	TRBV4-1	TGCGCCAGCAGCCAAGCGACAGGGAGAGCCGGGGAGCTGTTTTTT	CASSQATGRAGELFF
NA	TRBD1	TRBJ1-2	TRBV27	TGTGCCAGCAGTTTATACAGGGGGCTCTATGGCTACACCTTC	CASSLYRGLYGYTF
NA	TRBD1	TRBJ2-5	TRBV18	TGTGCCAGCTCACTCGGACAGGTAGAGACCCAGTACTTC	CASSLGQVETQYF
few	TRBD1	TRBJ1-1	TRBV27	TGTGCCAGCAGAACAGCGACAGGGGACCCTGAAGCTTTCTTT	CASRTATGDPEAFF
NA	NA	TRBJ2-2	TRBV9	TGTGCCAGCAGCGTAGTGGTAGCGGCGGGTACCGGGGAGCTGTTTTTT	CASSVVVAAGTGELFF
NA	TRBD2	TRBJ2-5	TRBV24-1	TGTGCCACCAGTGATAGAGGACTAGCGGGTCCACAAGAGACCCAGTACTTC	CATSDRGLAGPQETQYF
NA	NA	TRBJ1-1	TRBV19	TGTGCCAGTAGTATGACAGGAGTCACTGAAGCTTTCTTT	CASSMTGVTEAFF
NA	NA	TRBJ2-2	TRBV5-4	TGTGCCAGCAGCTCAATGTTTAGCACCGGGGAGCTGTTTTTT	CASSSMFSTGELFF
NA	TRBD2	TRBJ2-3	TRBV27	TGTGCCAGCTGGCGGGAGGGCCGCACAGATACGCAGTATTTT	CASWREGRTDTQYF
NA	TRBD1	TRBJ2-3	TRBV5-1	TGCGCCAGCAGCTTGGGCGACAGGGTTGATACGCAGTATTTT	CASSLGDRVDTQYF
NA	NA	TRBJ2-1	TRBV12-3/TRBV12-4	TGTGCCAGCAGTTTATTGGGGGGACATGAGCAGTTCTTC	CASSLLGGHEQFF
NA	NA	TRBJ1-3	TRBV6-5	TGTGCCAGCAAACCAGGCTTCTCCGGAAACACCATATATTTT	CASKPGFSGNTIYF
few	TRBD1	TRBJ2-1	TRBV6-5	TGTGCCAGCAGTTACGGGACAGGGAATATTGAGCAGTTCTTC	CASSYGTGNIEQFF
NA	NA	TRBJ2-2	TRBV27	TGTGCCAGCAGTTTATCAGCGGTCGGGGAGCTGTTTTTT	CASSLSAVGELFF
NA	NA	TRBJ2-1	TRBV12-5	TGTGCTAGTGCGATCCCAGGGCCCCCCTACAATGAGCAGTTCTTC	CASAIPGPPYNEQFF
NA	NA	TRBJ2-6	TRBV7-2	TGTGCCAGCTACAGCCCTGGGGCCAACGTCCTGACTTTC	CASYSPGANVLTF
NA	TRBD1	TRBJ2-7	TRBV19	TGTGCCAGTAGACCGGACAGGTTTTCGTACGAGCAGTACTTC	CASRPDRFSYEQYF
NA	NA	TRBJ1-1	TRBV19	TGTGCCAGTACCGGGGGAGGGTGGACAATGAACACTGAAGCTTTCTTT	CASTGGGWTMNTEAFF
NA	NA	TRBJ1-1	TRBV5-1	TGCGCCAGCAGCTGGGGTCAGGGGAACACTGAAGCTTTCTTT	CASSWGQGNTEAFF
NA	TRBD1	TRBJ2-1	TRBV19	TGTGCCAGTAGTATGGGACAGCGTAGCTCCTACAATGAGCAGTTCTTC	CASSMGQRSSYNEQFF
NA	NA	TRBJ2-3	TRBV21-1	TGTGCCAGCAGCAAAGACCCCGGGGAGCGGGAGTGCATAGATACGCAGTATTTT	CASSKDPGERECIDTQYF
once	NA	TRBJ2-1	TRBV27	TGTGCCAGCAGTTTCGTTGCTAAATACAATGAGCAGTTCTTC	CASSFVAKYNEQFF
once	NA	TRBJ2-6	TRBV5-1	TGCGCCAGCAGCTTGGCTCCTGGGGCCAACGTCCTGACTTTC	CASSLAPGANVLTF
NA	NA	TRBJ1-2	TRBV7-9	TGTGCCAGCAGCTTACGAGGGGAGGCTGGCTACACCTTC	CASSLRGEAGYTF
NA	TRBD2	TRBJ2-1	TRBV5-1	TGCGCCAGCAGCCCTGTACGCGGGAGGGGGAAAACAGAAAAGCAGTTCTTC	CASSPVRGRGKTEKQFF
NA	NA	TRBJ2-5	TRBV6-5	TGTGCCAGCAGTTTAGAGGAGACCCAGTACTTC	CASSLEETQYF
NA	NA	TRBJ1-1	TRBV6-1	TGTGCCAGCAGTACCACAGGGTTGAACACTGAAGCTTTCTTT	CASSTTGLNTEAFF
NA	NA	TRBJ2-1	TRBV11-3	TGTGCCAGCAGCAGCAGCGGCCACAATGAGCAGTTCTTC	CASSSSGHNEQFF
NA	TRBD2	TRBJ2-3	TRBV10-1	TGCGCCAGCAGAAGGGGCGGGGGTGAAGATACGCAGTATTTT	CASRRGGGEDTQYF
NA	TRBD1	TRBJ1-1	TRBV10-3	TGTGCCATCAGTGCACCGACAAGGGGGCACACTGAAGCTTTCTTT	CAISAPTRGHTEAFF
NA	NA	TRBJ2-1	TRBV6-5	TGTGCCAGCAGTTACTCTTTGGTGGGAGTCAATGAGCAGTTCTTC	CASSYSLVGVNEQFF
NA	TRBD1	TRBJ2-2	TRBV7-9	TGTGCCAGCCCTCGGGACAGGGAGACTGGGGAGCTGTTTTTT	CASPRDRETGELFF
medium-sized	NA	TRBJ2-1	TRBV4-1	TGCGCCAGCAGCCAAGATAGAAGCGGTAACAATGAGCAGTTCTTC	CASSQDRSGNNEQFF
NA	TRBD2	TRBJ2-1	TRBV3-1/TRBV3-2	TGTGCCAGCAGCCCCCCGGGACTAGCGGGAGTCGAGCAGTTCTTC	CASSPPGLAGVEQFF
NA	TRBD1	TRBJ1-1	TRBV5-8	TGTGCCAGCAGCCTCGGGACAGCCCCCACTGAAGCTTTCTTT	CASSLGTAPTEAFF
NA	TRBD1	TRBJ1-2	TRBV5-1	TGCGCCAGCAGCCGGGACAGGGGGGACTATGGCTACACCTTC	CASSRDRGDYGYTF
once	NA	TRBJ1-3	TRBV5-4	TGTGCCAGCAGCCATATCAACCTTAGACAGGATACCCGCTCTGGAAACACCATATATTTT	CASSHINLRQDTRSGNTIYF
NA	TRBD1	TRBJ2-7	TRBV5-5	TGTGCCAGCAGACCCGGGACAGAGTCCTACGAGCAGTACTTC	CASRPGTESYEQYF
NA	NA	TRBJ1-2	TRBV18	TGTGCCAGCTCACAAAATATGATCGAGGGGGAGAACTATGGCTACACCTTC	CASSQNMIEGENYGYTF
NA	NA	TRBJ1-2	TRBV6-5	TGTGCCAGCAGTTTGGCAGGGCTATCAGAAAACTATGGCTACACCTTC	CASSLAGLSENYGYTF
NA	NA	TRBJ1-4	TRBV6-5	TGTGCCAGCGGACTCACTGCAACTAATGAAAAACTGTTTTTT	CASGLTATNEKLFF
NA	NA	TRBJ2-7	TRBV19	TGTGCCAGTAGTATAGATCTTTTGGCAGGTTACGAGCAGTACTTC	CASSIDLLAGYEQYF
NA	NA	TRBJ1-2	TRBV6-6	TGTGCCAGCAGTCGCACAGGGAACTATGGCTACACCTTC	CASSRTGNYGYTF
once	TRBD1	TRBJ2-7	TRBV5-6	TGTGCCAGCAGGATGACAGGGAGCTCCTACGAGCAGTACTTC	CASRMTGSSYEQYF
NA	NA	TRBJ2-1	TRBV5-1	TGCGCCAGCAGCGCGTCCCTCGATGAGCAGTTCTTC	CASSASLDEQFF
NA	TRBD2	TRBJ2-3	TRBV7-9	TGTGCCAGCAGCTTAGAGGGGCAGCGGGAGTCAGATACGCAGTATTTT	CASSLEGQRESDTQYF
NA	TRBD2	TRBJ2-3	TRBV5-1	TGCGCCAGCAGTGGGACTAGCGGCACAGATACGCAGTATTTT	CASSGTSGTDTQYF
NA	TRBD1	TRBJ2-1	TRBV25-1	TGTGCCAGCAGTGACAAACAGGGGGTTTTAAACAATGAGCAGTTCTTC	CASSDKQGVLNNEQFF
NA	TRBD1	TRBJ1-1	TRBV7-9	TGTGCCAGCAGCTCCCCTGACAGGGGAGGGTTTAGGCACACTGAAGCTTTCTTT	CASSSPDRGGFRHTEAFF
few	TRBD1	TRBJ2-2	TRBV3-1/TRBV3-2	TGTGCCAGCAGCTTGACAGGGGGCGGCACCGGGGAGCTGTTTTTT	CASSLTGGGTGELFF
NA	TRBD1	TRBJ2-3	TRBV18	TGTGCCAGCTCAGCCACAGGGGTCGAAACAGATACGCAGTATTTT	CASSATGVETDTQYF
NA	TRBD2	TRBJ2-7	TRBV6-5	TGTGCCAGCAGTTCACTAGCGGGGTCCTACGAGCAGTACTTC	CASSSLAGSYEQYF
NA	TRBD1	TRBJ2-7	TRBV5-1	TGCGCCAGCAGCACCAGGACAGGGGGCTCCTACGAGCAGTACTTC	CASSTRTGGSYEQYF
NA	NA	TRBJ1-2	TRBV9	TGTGCCAGCAGCGTAGAGGGGCCAAGTGACAACTATGGCTACACCTTC	CASSVEGPSDNYGYTF